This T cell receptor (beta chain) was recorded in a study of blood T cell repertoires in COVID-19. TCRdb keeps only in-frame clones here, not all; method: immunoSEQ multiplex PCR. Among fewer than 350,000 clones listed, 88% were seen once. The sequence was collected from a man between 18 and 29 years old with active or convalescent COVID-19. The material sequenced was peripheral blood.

The CDR3 region has the DNA TGTGCCAGCAGCTCCGACAGGAGCTTTCGGCCCCTCCACTTT. This codes for CASSSDRSFRPLHF. This sequence joins TRBV5-4 and TRBJ1-6, with D perhaps TRBD1 (6 bases). V was clipped by 3 bases and J by 13 bases, with 17 bases between them. The CDR3 has 14 residues. Germline V gene data show CDR1 as SGHNT and CDR2 as YYREEE (reference sequence).